Sequencing of this TCR beta chain was carried out in a study of metastatic and nonmetastatic thyroid tumors. Study details: Repertoires from malignant and benign thyroid patients were compared across blood and tumor or nodule tissue.

No patient had received any treatment before thyroid surgery. With MiXCR, TCRdb called clones anew from the PCR reads. The data show about 38,000 clones, more than 25% seen once. Study results and limitations: According to reports, the diversity of TCR beta was significantly higher in malignant thyroid tumors than in benign nodules, and this held in both blood and tumor samples.

CDR1 and CDR2 from the germline V gene are MNHEY and SVGEGT. V shed 4 bases and J shed 0 bases, with 10 bases lying between them. This CDR3 contains 15 residues. As concerns this clone: Its specificity is not known. Other DNA variants within this sample encode the same CDR3.

The sample consisted of blood. The V gene is TRBV6-2 or TRBV6-3, the J gene TRBJ1-5; weak D call: TRBD1 (5 bases). The sequence derives from a male donor with papillary thyroid cancer or a benign thyroid nodule (not recorded which). Some clones in this sample may be carry-over from other donors' samples. The CDR3 loop is CASSWGTDSNQPQHF. The DNA of the CDR3 is TGTGCCAGCAGTTGGGGGACGGATAGCAATCAGCCCCAGCATTTT.